The present entry profiles one TCR beta chain with its context. Its cognate antigen is unknown. Measured with immunoSEQ multiplex PCR; TCRdb has only the in-frame clones, and not every one. The table lists several thousand clones, approximately 79% of them singletons. The sample originates from a study of cytotoxic CD8 clonotypes in ibrutinib-treated CLL. Study information: Overall, about 25 responses were partial and 2 complete; following median 68 months, 14 patients stayed remitted and about 12 progressed. Samples averaged 255,043 productive templates and just under 95,000 productive rearrangements. Study results and limitations: Public clonotypes were rare and shrank or held steady on treatment.

Germline CDR1 is MNHNS and CDR2 is SASEGT. The CDR3 totals 13 residues. V dropped 4 bases and J dropped 0 bases, with 6 bases sitting between them. This rearrangement joins TRBV6-1 to TRBJ1-1, with D uncertain. The material was PBMCs, obtained before ibrutinib treatment. The sequence was obtained from a human donor with chronic lymphocytic leukemia. The CDR3 DNA follows: TGTGCCAGCAGTGGTGGGGTGAACACTGAAGCTTTCTTT. It translates to CASSGGVNTEAFF.